This T cell receptor (beta chain) was observed in a study of beta chain features in type 1 diabetes. The overall study: Cell yields, gender and age were comparable in patients and healthy donors. Findings of the study overall: In cDNA sequencing, cells with high TCR expression could be over-represented. All four CD4+ subsets of Type 1 diabetes patients contained TCRB CDR3s that were moderately but significantly shorter. Type 1 diabetes patients showed fewer insertions and more deletions at VDJ junctions.

This CDR3 is 13 amino acids long. The ends were cut back, 6 bases at V and 4 bases at J, with 12 bases in the middle. Germline V lookup: CDR1 KGHSH, CDR2 LQKENI. Expressed TCRB transcripts got sequenced, as all isolated RNA was reverse transcribed. The repertoire was sequenced with immunoSEQ multiplex PCR; TCRdb's copy has only in-frame clones and lacks some. The repertoire consists of some 280,000 clones, with about 13% occurring once and the leading ten covering approximately 0.015%. Sort purity for all populations was recorded as exceeding 98%. This clone was seen more than once but under ten times. The antigen is unknown.

What was sequenced was naive CD4+ T cells from blood. This rearrangement joins TRBV18 to TRBJ1-2, with unresolved D. This receptor was obtained from a man younger than 45 with type 1 diabetes. CDR3 in amino acids: CASSPDEVYGYTF. The CDR3, as DNA: TGTGCCAGCTCCCCGGATGAGGTCTATGGCTACACCTTC.